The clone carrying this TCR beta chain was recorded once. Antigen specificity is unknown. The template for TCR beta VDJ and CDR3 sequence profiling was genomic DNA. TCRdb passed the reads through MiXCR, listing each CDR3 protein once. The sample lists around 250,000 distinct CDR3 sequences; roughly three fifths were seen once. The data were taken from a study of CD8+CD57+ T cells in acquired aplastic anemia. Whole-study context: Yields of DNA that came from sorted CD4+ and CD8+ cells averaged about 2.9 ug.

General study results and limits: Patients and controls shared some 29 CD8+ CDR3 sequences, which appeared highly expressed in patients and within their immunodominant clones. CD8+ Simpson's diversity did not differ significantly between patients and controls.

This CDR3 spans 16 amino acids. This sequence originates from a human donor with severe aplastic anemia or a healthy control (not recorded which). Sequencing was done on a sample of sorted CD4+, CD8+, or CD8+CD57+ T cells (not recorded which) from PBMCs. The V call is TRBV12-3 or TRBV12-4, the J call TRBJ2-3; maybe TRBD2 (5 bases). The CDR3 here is CASGLSFGGLTDTQYF. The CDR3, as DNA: TGTGCTAGTGGTTTGAGTTTCGGAGGCCTCACAGATACGCAGTATTTT.